The 12 T cell receptor beta chains below all came from one sample that was sequenced in a study of CD4 T cell repertoires in COVID-19. Sequencing was done directly on freshly isolated, uncultured memory T cells. Using immunoSEQ multiplex PCR, the repertoire was profiled, and TCRdb retains in-frame clones only, with some absent. This repertoire shows around 8,200 clones, around four fifths found once; its top ten account for around 2.1%. The sample was effector memory CD4+ T cells from blood, taken before the COVID-19 pandemic. The receptor source for this set is a human donor who had COVID-19.

V is TRBV9 and J is TRBJ2-1, with 8 bases fitting TRBD2. This CDR3 contains 16 residues. Trimming took 0 bases from V and 0 from J; bases not matched to a gene: 2. The germline CDR1 and CDR2 sequences are SGDLS and YYNGEE. CDR3 loop: CASSVVSGSSYNEQFF. CDR3 DNA: TGTGCCAGCAGCGTAGTAAGCGGGAGCTCCTACAATGAGCAGTTCTTC.

This clone is a singleton in its sample. The same CDR3 arises from other DNA sequences in this sample as well. This chain uses TRBV4-1 with TRBJ1-6; 9 bases are shared with TRBD1. CDR3 size: 17 residues. Germline assignment: CDR1 MGHRA and CDR2 YSYEKL. Unmatched junction bases numbered 7, after V lost 0 bases and J lost 7 bases. CDR3 loop: CASSQEARQGGNSPLHF. CDR3 in DNA: TGCGCCAGCAGCCAAGAAGCCCGACAGGGGGGCAATTCACCCCTCCACTTT.

The rearrangement joins TRBV7-2 to TRBJ2-1; 9 bases are a match to TRBD2. The CDR3 runs 17 residues. V shed 5 bases, J shed 8 bases, and the junction held 16 bases outside the gene matches. Germline V CDR1 and CDR2: SGHTA, FQGNSA. CDR3: CASSPPRGGGAADEQFF. In DNA form, the CDR3 reads TGTGCCAGCAGCCCTCCCCGGGGCGGGGGGGCCGCGGATGAGCAGTTCTTC.

This clone was seen a single time. This sequence joins TRBV6-1 and TRBJ2-1; 7 nucleotides match TRBD1. V lost 5 bases, J lost 3 bases, and 7 bases stayed unmatched. Germline-derived CDR1 and CDR2 are MNHNS and SASEGT. The CDR3 is 15 amino acids. The CDR3 loop reads CASSTDRALYNEQFF. The CDR3 coding sequence is TGTGCCAGCAGTACCGACAGGGCTCTCTACAATGAGCAGTTCTTC.

This sequence joins TRBV19 and TRBJ1-5, with D hard to call. Looked up from germline, CDR1 is LNHDA and CDR2 is SQIVND (reference sequence). The CDR3 contains 13 residues. With 3 bases removed from V and 3 bases from J, the gap between germline ends came to 6 bases. Here the CDR3 reads CASSIRDNQPQHF. DNA for the CDR3: TGTGCCAGTAGTATTCGGGACAATCAGCCCCAGCATTTT.

By sample share, this clone is large. The chain joins TRBV7-2 to TRBJ2-3; a possible D gene is TRBD1 (6 bases). CDR3 length: 14 residues. Trimming took off 1 base at V and 3 bases at J, with 8 bases between the two ends. Germline CDR1 SGHTA, CDR2 FQGNSA. This CDR3 is CASSLGRGTDTQYF. CDR3 sequence (DNA): TGTGCCAGCAGCTTAGGCAGGGGAACAGATACGCAGTATTTT. Looking up the rest from reference TRBV7-2 and TRBJ2-3 gives the full variable domain: GAGVSQSPSNKVTEKGKDVELRCDPISGHTALYWYRQSLGQGLEFLIYFQGNSAPDKSGLPSDRFSAERTGGSVSTLTIQRTQQEDSAVYLCASSLGRGTDTQYFGPGTRLTVL.

This chain joins TRBV6-5 and TRBJ1-6, with TRBD1 matching over 8 bases. This CDR3 region has 15 residues. Trimming removed 3 bases from V and 7 bases from J; junction bases left unmatched: 5. Looked up from germline, CDR1 is MNHEY and CDR2 is SVGAGI. DNA for the CDR3: TGTGCCAGCAGTTATACCGGACAGGGAAATTCACCCCTCCACTTT. The encoded protein is CASSYTGQGNSPLHF.

This sequence joins TRBV6-1 and TRBJ2-1; 11 bases align to TRBD2. Germline lookup yields CDR1 MNHNS and CDR2 SASEGT. V shed 3 bases, J shed 3 bases, and the junction held 1 base outside the gene matches. The CDR3 sequence is 15 residues long. The CDR3 DNA is TGTGCCAGCAGTGAGCTAGCGGGGGGCTACAATGAGCAGTTCTTC. Translated: CASSELAGGYNEQFF.

This clone is a singleton in its sample. The chain carries TRBV11-2 and TRBJ2-3; perhaps TRBD2 as D (6 bases). The CDR3 is made up of 13 amino acids. The germline V gene has CDR1 SGHAT and CDR2 FQNNGV. The ends were cut back, 2 bases at V and 14 bases at J, with 17 bases in the middle. CDR3 in amino acids: CASSLPIAGPRYF. CDR3 in DNA: TGTGCCAGCAGCTTACCTATTGCGGGGCCCAGGTATTTT.

The gene calls are TRBV5-1 and TRBJ2-3; 14 nucleotides match TRBD2. The CDR3 runs to 16 residues. Per germline, CDR1 SGHRS and CDR2 YFSETQ. The V segment lost 5 bases and the J segment 6 bases; nucleotides outside the gene matches: 8. CDR3 sequence reads: CASRTGTSGRADTQYF. CDR3 DNA sequence: TGCGCCAGCAGGACGGGGACTAGCGGGAGAGCCGATACGCAGTATTTT.

The V call is TRBV14, the J call TRBJ2-5, with 9 nucleotides matching TRBD1. Germline V gives CDR1 SGHDN, CDR2 FVKESK. J gave up 5 bases and V 3 bases, and 4 bases lay outside the gene matches. The CDR3 covers 14 residues. CDR3 in DNA: TGTGCCAGCAGCCACCCGACAGGGGGGGAGACCCAGTACTTC. The encoded protein is CASSHPTGGETQYF.

V and J are TRBV27 and TRBJ2-3; TRBD2 aligns across 11 bases. The CDR3 has 16 residues. From germline, CDR1 is MNHEY and CDR2 SMNVEV (reference sequence). V lost 5 bases to trimming and J lost 2 bases; unmatched junction nucleotides: 6. CDR3: CASSQRTSGHTDTQYF. CDR3 bases: TGTGCCAGCAGTCAAAGGACTAGCGGGCACACAGATACGCAGTATTTT.